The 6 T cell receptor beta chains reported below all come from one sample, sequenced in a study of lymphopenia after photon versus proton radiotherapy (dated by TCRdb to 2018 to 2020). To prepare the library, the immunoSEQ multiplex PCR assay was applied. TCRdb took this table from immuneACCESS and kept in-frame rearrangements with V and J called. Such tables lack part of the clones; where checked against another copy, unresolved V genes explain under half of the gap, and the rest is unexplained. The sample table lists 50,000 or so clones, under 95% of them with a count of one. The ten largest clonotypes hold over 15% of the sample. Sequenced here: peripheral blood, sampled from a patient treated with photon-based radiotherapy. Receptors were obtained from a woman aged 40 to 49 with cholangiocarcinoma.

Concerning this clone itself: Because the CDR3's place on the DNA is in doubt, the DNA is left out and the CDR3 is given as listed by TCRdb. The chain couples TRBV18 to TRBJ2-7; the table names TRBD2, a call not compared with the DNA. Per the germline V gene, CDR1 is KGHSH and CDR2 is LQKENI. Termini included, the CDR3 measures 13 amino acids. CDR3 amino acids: CASSSGIVEEQYF.

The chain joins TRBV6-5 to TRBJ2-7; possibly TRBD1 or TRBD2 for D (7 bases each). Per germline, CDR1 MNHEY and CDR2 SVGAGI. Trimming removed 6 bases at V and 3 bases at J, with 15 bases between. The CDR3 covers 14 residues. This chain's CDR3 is CASSPTGRDYEQYF. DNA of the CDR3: TGTGCCAGCAGCCCGACAGGGAGGGACTACGAGCAGTACTTC.

CDR3 nucleotides: TGTGCCAGTACCTCAGGTTACACCGGGGAGCTGTTTTTT. It codes for CASTSGYTGELFF. V gene TRBV19 combines with J gene TRBJ2-2; D is uncertain. Germline V gene data show CDR1 as LNHDA and CDR2 as SQIVND (reference sequence). Trimming cost V 7 bases and J 3 bases, with 9 bases left between them. The CDR3 runs 13 residues.

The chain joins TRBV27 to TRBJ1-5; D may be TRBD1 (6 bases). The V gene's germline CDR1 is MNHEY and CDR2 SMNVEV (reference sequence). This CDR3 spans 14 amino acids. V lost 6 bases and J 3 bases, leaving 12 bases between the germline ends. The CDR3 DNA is TGTGCCAGCAGCTGGGGGGGGCTCAATCAGCCCCAGCATTTT. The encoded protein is CASSWGGLNQPQHF.

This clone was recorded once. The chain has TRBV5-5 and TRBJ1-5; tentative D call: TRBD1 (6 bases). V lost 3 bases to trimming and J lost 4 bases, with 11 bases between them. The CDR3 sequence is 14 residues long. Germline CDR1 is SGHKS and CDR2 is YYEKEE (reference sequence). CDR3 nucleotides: TGTGCCAGCAGCTCACAGGGCACGAATCAGCCCCAGCATTTT. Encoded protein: CASSSQGTNQPQHF.

The CDR3 loop reads CASMGGRASVTDTQYF. Written as DNA, the CDR3 is TGTGCCAGCATGGGCGGGAGGGCCTCGGTAACAGATACGCAGTATTTT. The chain uses TRBV27 and TRBJ2-3; 9 nucleotides align to TRBD2. The J segment lost 3 bases and the V segment lost 7 bases, leaving 11 bases of the junction unmatched. The CDR3 contains 16 residues. CDR1 and CDR2 (germline): MNHEY, SMNVEV (reference sequence).